A single TCR beta chain is shown here with its context. Antigen unknown. The sample belongs to a study of cytomegalovirus exposure and HLA in healthy donors. Across the whole study: Researchers previously reported finding about 110 million unique TCR beta sequences from approximately 190 million T cells. Overall study results and limits: TCR beta sequences reportedly predicted most subjects' HLA-A and HLA-B alleles accurately.

With 60 Vbeta and 13 Jbeta primers, the PCR was carried out. Only in-frame clones appear in the TCRdb table, and some are missing; sequencing was by immunoSEQ multiplex PCR. The sample has around 130,000 clones, about 80% seen once; the top ten hold 1%. V lost 4 bases, J lost 3 bases, and 10 bases lay in between. Germline assignment: CDR1 SEHNR and CDR2 FQNEAQ (reference sequence). CDR3 length: 14 amino acids. The rearrangement uses TRBV7-9 and TRBJ1-5; tentatively, D is TRBD1 (6 bases). The origin of this receptor is a man aged 40-49 years in good health and CMV-seronegative. The sequenced sample consisted of PBMCs. The CDR3 is CASSSRGPNQPQHF. CDR3 nucleotides: TGTGCCAGCAGCTCGCGGGGGCCCAATCAGCCCCAGCATTTT. The whole variable domain, filled in from reference TRBV7-9 and TRBJ1-5, reads DTGVSQNPRHKITKRGQNVTFRCDPISEHNRLYWYRQTLGQGPEFLTYFQNEAQLEKSRLLSDRFSAERPKGSFSTLEIQRTEQGDSAMYLCASSSRGPNQPQHFGDGTRLSIL.